These 12 T cell receptor beta chains were all obtained from the same sample, sequenced in a study of immune heterogeneity within non-small cell lung tumors. The TCR beta CDR3 region underwent multiplex PCR amplification with 32 V and 13 J primers. Each CDR3 protein is one row after TCRdb ran MiXCR on the multiplex PCR reads. Seen here are roughly 2,300 distinct CDR3 sequences, about half observed once, and the top ten hold more than 40%. Samples each supplied about 600 ng of bulk tumor genomic DNA as template. Biopsies that were spaced far apart were taken, several per primary tumor, during surgery. Newly diagnosed with untreated non-small cell lung cancer, the patients underwent curative surgery. The sequencing input was lung tumor tissue. The source of these receptors is a man between 50 and 59 years old with non-small cell lung cancer.

By frequency in the sample, this clonotype is medium-sized. This rearrangement joins TRBV6-2 or TRBV6-3 to TRBJ2-2, with D unclear. CDR1 and CDR2 from the germline V gene are MNHEY and SVGEGT. V was pared by 3 bases and J by 4 bases, with 6 bases between. The CDR3 covers 13 residues. The DNA of the CDR3 is TGTGCCAGCAGTTATTCAATCACCGGGGAGCTGTTTTTT. Protein product: CASSYSITGELFF.

Only a few counts were recorded for this clonotype. The chain carries TRBV6-1 and TRBJ2-2, with D possibly matching TRBD1 (7 bases). Germline CDR1 MNHNS, CDR2 SASEGT. V was cut by 8 bases and J by 5 bases, with 15 bases left in between. This CDR3 contains 14 residues. CDR3 nucleotides: TGTGCCAGCTCCCCGGCAGGGGGGACCGGGGAGCTGTTTTTT. Protein sequence: CASSPAGGTGELFF.

The V and J genes are TRBV2 and TRBJ1-2; D may be TRBD1 (6 bases). Trimming shortened V by 6 bases and J by 2 bases, and 13 bases separated the two germline ends. The CDR3 covers 14 residues. Germline CDR1 reads SNHLY; CDR2 reads FYNNEI. Written as DNA, the CDR3 is TGTGCCAGCAGGGAGAAAACAGGGAACTATGGCTACACCTTC. Residues: CASREKTGNYGYTF.

This clonotype was seen a few times. The chain employs TRBV30 and TRBJ2-7, with 8 bases that match TRBD2. The V gene's germline CDR1 is GTSNPN and CDR2 SVGIG (reference sequence). The junction had 6 bases not matched to a gene; V was cut back by 1 base and J by 4 bases. The CDR3 has 14 amino acids. The CDR3 protein is CAWSGTSGDYEQYF. CDR3 DNA: TGTGCCTGGAGTGGAACTAGCGGAGATTACGAGCAGTACTTC.

Comments on this clonotype: One end of the junction does not line up with germline, which may come from a read error. The V gene is TRBV29-1, the J gene TRBJ2-1, with 11 nucleotides matching TRBD2. CDR1 is SQVTM, CDR2 ANQGSEA, per germline. There are 15 residues in the CDR3. CDR3 amino acids: CSVDQLAGAGQEQFF. The DNA of the CDR3 is TGCAGTGTTGATCAACTAGCGGGAGCTGGGCAAGAGCAGTTCTTC.

V usage is TRBV4-1 and J usage is TRBJ2-2; 7 nucleotides match TRBD2. This CDR3 contains 16 residues. Unmatched junction bases numbered 10, after V lost 1 base and J lost 8 bases. CDR1 is MGHRA and CDR2 is YSYEKL in the germline V gene. CDR3 sequence reads: CASSQVGVLALGELFF. CDR3 sequence (DNA): TGCGCCAGCAGCCAAGTGGGAGTACTAGCGCTTGGGGAGCTGTTTTTT.

The V and J genes are TRBV29-1 and TRBJ1-2, with 8 bases aligning to TRBD1. This CDR3 spans 12 amino acids. The germline V gene encodes CDR1 SQVTM and CDR2 ANQGSEA. The V and J ends lost 4 bases and 7 bases, in that order; junction bases with no gene match: 5. This chain's CDR3 is CSVGQGAGGYTF. CDR3 coding DNA: TGCAGCGTTGGGCAGGGGGCAGGTGGCTACACCTTC.

Comment on this clonotype: At one end, the junction sequence differs from germline, possibly due to a read error. V is TRBV10-1 and J is TRBJ2-1, with 11 bases aligning to TRBD2. The CDR3 loop spans 15 amino acids. Germline CDR1 and CDR2: WNHNN and SYGVQD (reference sequence). This chain's CDR3 is CASSVLAGDGNERFF. The CDR3 DNA follows: TGCGCCAGCAGTGTACTAGCGGGAGATGGCAATGAGCGGTTCTTC.

This clonotype was detected once. This chain connects TRBV6-2 or TRBV6-3 to TRBJ2-7; 9 bases are a match to TRBD1. The V and J ends lost 2 bases and 5 bases, in that order; junction bases with no gene match: 4. The CDR3 runs to 14 residues. Germline V gene sequence: CDR1 MNHEY, CDR2 SVGEGT. CDR3 in amino acids: CASSYLRDRDEQYF. The CDR3 region has the DNA TGTGCCAGCAGTTACCTCCGGGACAGGGACGAGCAGTACTTC.

In its sample, this clonotype is medium-sized (0.01 to 0.1%). The CDR3 DNA sequence: TGTGCCACCAGTGATCCCGGGACAGGGACCACCGGGGAGCTGTTTTTT. Its translation is CATSDPGTGTTGELFF. The chain joins TRBV24-1 to TRBJ2-2, with TRBD1 matching over 9 bases. The V and J ends lost 3 bases and 4 bases, in that order; junction bases with no gene match: 5. The CDR3 has 16 residues. Germline lookup yields CDR1 KGHDR and CDR2 SFDVKD.

By its share, this clonotype is large. The genes are TRBV4-1 and TRBJ2-3; D is possibly TRBD1 (6 bases). This CDR3 has 16 amino acids. Per the germline V gene, CDR1 is MGHRA and CDR2 is YSYEKL. The ends were cut back, 0 bases at V and 6 bases at J, with 16 bases in the middle. The CDR3 is CASSQDRSRGSDTQYF. The CDR3 nucleotides are TGCGCCAGCAGCCAAGATCGGAGCAGGGGAAGCGATACGCAGTATTTT.

Sample share makes this clonotype medium-sized. The CDR3 loop reads CASRRQGDYGYTF. CDR3 nucleotides: TGCGCCAGCAGGCGGCAGGGGGACTATGGCTACACCTTC. This sequence joins TRBV5-1 and TRBJ1-2; 7 bases line up with TRBD1. The CDR3 contains 13 residues. Germline CDR1 and CDR2: SGHRS and YFSETQ. The V gene end was trimmed by 5 bases and the J gene end by 3 bases; junction bases not matched to a gene: 4.